This passage covers 29 T cell receptor beta chains from one sample sequenced in a study of beta chain features in type 1 diabetes. Sequencing targeted expressed TCRB transcripts, as all isolated RNA had been reverse transcribed. The protocol was immunoSEQ multiplex PCR, while the TCRdb copy is restricted to in-frame clones and leaves out a portion. The sample holds some 900,000 clones, 15% to 20% seen once. The sequencing input was naive CD4+ T cells from blood. Source of these receptors: a woman between 18 and 29 years old in good health.

This clone was detected only a few times. The chain combines TRBV7-8 with TRBJ2-7; D may match TRBD1 or TRBD2 (5 bases each). Looked up from germline, CDR1 is SGHVS and CDR2 is FQNEAQ. The CDR3 totals 14 residues. The ends were cut back, 2 bases at V and 4 bases at J, with 12 bases in the middle. The CDR3 protein is CASSLFGGEYEQYF. In nucleotides, the CDR3 is TGTGCCAGCAGCTTATTTGGGGGAGAGTACGAGCAGTACTTC. The full variable domain, in which reference TRBV7-8 and TRBJ2-7 provide the parts outside the CDR3, is GAGVSQSPRYKVAKRGQDVALRCDPISGHVSLFWYQQALGQGPEFLTYFQNEAQLDKSGLPSDRFFAERPEGSVSTLKIQRTQQEDSAVYLCASSLFGGEYEQYFGPGTRLTVT.

The chain links TRBV10-2 to TRBJ2-5; 11 bases line up with TRBD1. V gave up 6 bases and J gave up 5 bases; unmatched junction bases: 8. CDR1 is WSHSY, CDR2 SAAADI, per germline. This CDR3 spans 15 amino acids. CDR3 residues: CASRPGQGVWETQYF. As DNA, the CDR3 is TGCGCCAGCAGACCGGGACAGGGGGTTTGGGAGACCCAGTACTTC.

This clone has a handful of counts. V usage is TRBV7-2 and J usage is TRBJ2-7; D unclear. The CDR3 consists of 13 residues. V lost 5 bases and J lost 7, with 15 bases in between. The V gene's germline CDR1 is SGHTA and CDR2 FQGNSA. The CDR3 loop reads CASSPITRGEQYF. CDR3 in DNA: TGTGCCAGCAGCCCTATCACCCGAGGAGAGCAGTACTTC.

The CDR3 nucleotides are TGTGCCAGCAGCCTCACAGAGCTCTACGAGCAGTACTTC. This gives the protein CASSLTELYEQYF. The chain uses TRBV5-5 and TRBJ2-7; D gene ambiguous. This CDR3 has 13 amino acids. In germline, CDR1 is SGHKS, CDR2 YYEKEE (reference sequence). V was clipped by 4 bases and J by 3 bases, with 11 bases between them.

The chain combines TRBV21-1 with TRBJ1-2; the table assigns TRBD1, which was not confirmed against the DNA. TRBV21-1 is reported as a pseudogene. CDR3 length: 14 residues. CDR3 protein: CASSFRTGVLGYTF. The CDR3 DNA reads TGTGCCAGCAGCTTTCGGACAGGGGTGCTGGGCTACACCTTC.

The chain uses TRBV6-6 and TRBJ2-3; TRBD2 agrees at 9 bases. Germline V CDR1 and CDR2: MNHNY, SVGAGI (reference sequence). The V and J ends lost 4 bases and 2 bases, in that order; junction bases with no gene match: 4. The CDR3 has 15 amino acids. CDR3 coding DNA: TGTGCCAGCAGTTCTCCTAGCGGGAACACAGATACGCAGTATTTT. Translated, it gives CASSSPSGNTDTQYF.

This rearrangement joins TRBV19 to TRBJ2-1; perhaps D is TRBD1 or TRBD2 (6 bases each). Trimming pared 5 bases from V and 8 bases from J, leaving 10 bases between. The CDR3 length is 12 residues. CDR1 is LNHDA, CDR2 SQIVND, per germline (reference sequence). The CDR3: CASSRGHDEQFF. In DNA, the CDR3 is TGTGCCAGTAGTCGGGGGCACGATGAGCAGTTCTTC.

This chain links TRBV5-1 with TRBJ1-1; TRBD1 might be the D (6 bases). CDR3 size: 17 residues. The V end was cut by 0 bases, the J end by 0 bases, with 15 bases between. In germline, CDR1 is SGHRS, CDR2 YFSETQ. The CDR3 sequence: CASSLVGRGPLNTEAFF. The CDR3 nucleotides are TGCGCCAGCAGCTTGGTTGGCCGGGGGCCGTTGAACACTGAAGCTTTCTTT.

This clone was seen a handful of times. CDR3 sequence (DNA): TGCAGCGTAACGTACTGGAACACTGAAGCTTTCTTT. Translation: CSVTYWNTEAFF. The chain links TRBV29-1 to TRBJ1-1; D unclear. The V and J ends lost 6 bases and 1 base respectively, with 9 bases between them. This CDR3 is built from 12 residues. Per the germline V gene, CDR1 is SQVTM and CDR2 is ANQGSEA.

This clone turned up a few times. V and J are TRBV28 and TRBJ2-7; possibly TRBD1 for D (6 bases). This CDR3 is built from 14 residues. Germline loops: CDR1 MDHEN, CDR2 SYDVKM. With 3 bases removed from V and 3 bases from J, the gap between germline ends came to 12 bases. In nucleotides, the CDR3 is TGTGCCAGCAGTTTCTCCAGGGGCATCTACGAGCAGTACTTC. Protein product: CASSFSRGIYEQYF.

Here the CDR3 DNA reads TGTGCCAGCAGTTTTCTTGGGAACTCCTACAATGAGCAGTTCTTC. As protein: CASSFLGNSYNEQFF. The chain joins TRBV7-9 to TRBJ2-1; D is ambiguous. Germline V gene data show CDR1 as SEHNR and CDR2 as FQNEAQ (reference sequence). Trimming cost V 6 bases and J 0 bases, with 12 bases left between them. The CDR3 is made up of 15 amino acids.

The V call is TRBV28, the J call TRBJ2-6, with no clear D. CDR3 size: 13 residues. Germline loops: CDR1 MDHEN, CDR2 SYDVKM. Trimming stripped 8 bases from V and 1 base from J, with 6 bases between. The CDR3 bases are TGTGCCAGCTCTAGGTCTGGGGCCAACGTCCTGACTTTC. Amino acids: CASSRSGANVLTF.

The sample holds a few counts of this clone. The chain joins TRBV7-3 to TRBJ2-1, with 9 bases matching TRBD2. This CDR3 comprises 17 residues. Looked up from germline, CDR1 is SGHTA and CDR2 is FQGTGA. V was pared by 3 bases and J by 0 bases, with 6 bases of the junction left unmatched. This chain's CDR3 is CASSFLAGLSSYNEQFF. CDR3 DNA sequence: TGTGCCAGCAGCTTCCTAGCGGGATTAAGCTCCTACAATGAGCAGTTCTTC. Filled out from reference TRBV7-3 and TRBJ2-1, the complete variable domain reads GAGVSQTPSNKVTEKGKYVELRCDPISGHTALYWYRQSLGQGPEFLIYFQGTGAADDSGLPNDRFFAVRPEGSVSTLKIQRTERGDSAVYLCASSFLAGLSSYNEQFFGPGTRLTVL.

The J gene is TRBJ2-6, the V gene TRBV28; 9 bases align to TRBD1. This CDR3 has 18 residues. The germline gives CDR1 MDHEN, CDR2 SYDVKM. Unmatched junction bases numbered 10, after V lost 5 bases and J lost 2 bases. The CDR3 sequence: CASSPAPGQGPGANVLTF. CDR3 in DNA: TGTGCCAGCAGTCCCGCTCCGGGACAGGGTCCTGGGGCCAACGTCCTGACTTTC.

This clone was seen a few times. This chain uses TRBV6-5 with TRBJ2-7, with 12 nucleotides matching TRBD1. V shed 2 bases, J shed 7 bases, and the junction held 6 bases outside the gene matches. Germline V CDR1 and CDR2: MNHEY, SVGAGI. The CDR3 extends over 15 amino acids. CDR3 in amino acids: CASSYPGQGAWEQYF. The CDR3, as DNA: TGTGCCAGCAGTTACCCGGGACAGGGGGCTTGGGAGCAGTACTTC.

The chain has TRBV18 and TRBJ1-2, with D possibly matching TRBD1 (5 bases). CDR1 KGHSH and CDR2 LQKENI come from the germline V gene. The CDR3 is made up of 16 amino acids. The V end was cut by 3 bases, the J end by 4 bases, with 18 bases between. The CDR3 DNA sequence: TGTGCCAGCTCACCCATTCAGGGCACCTACAGCTATGGCTACACCTTC. It is translated as CASSPIQGTYSYGYTF.

A note on this clone: At the DNA level, this CDR3 is encoded by other sequences in the same sample as well. The V call is TRBV5-1, the J call TRBJ2-3, with D uncertain. In germline, CDR1 is SGHRS, CDR2 YFSETQ. With 0 bases removed from V and 2 bases from J, the gap between germline ends came to 4 bases. The CDR3 consists of 13 residues. As DNA, the CDR3 is TGCGCCAGCAGCTTGGTGGTCACAGATACGCAGTATTTT. This sequence encodes CASSLVVTDTQYF.

This sequence joins TRBV25-1 and TRBJ1-2, with unresolved D. Germline V gene lookup returns CDR1 MGHDK and CDR2 SYGVNS. The V gene lost 4 bases and the J gene lost 6 bases, with 9 bases spanning the gap. The CDR3 contains 12 residues. As DNA, the CDR3 is TGTGCCAGCAGTGGCCCCAAAGATGGCTACACCTTC. It translates to CASSGPKDGYTF.

This chain joins TRBV11-2 and TRBJ2-3, with D possibly being TRBD1 (6 bases). CDR1 and CDR2 from the germline V gene are SGHAT and FQNNGV. Trimming cost V 5 bases and J 2 bases, with 20 bases left between them. The CDR3 is 17 residues long. CDR3 region: CASSAVRGTVTTDTQYF. The CDR3 DNA is TGTGCCAGCAGCGCAGTTAGGGGGACCGTAACCACAGATACGCAGTATTTT.

The chain couples TRBV7-8 to TRBJ2-7; TRBD2 matches at 8 bases. Germline CDR1 reads SGHVS; CDR2 reads FQNEAQ. J gave up 3 bases and V 4 bases, and 5 bases lay outside the gene matches. The CDR3 has 14 amino acids. Here the CDR3 reads CASSSRTSFYEQYF. The CDR3 DNA reads as TGTGCCAGCAGCTCGAGGACTAGCTTCTACGAGCAGTACTTC.

The chain is built from TRBV15 and TRBJ2-7; D unclear. V was shortened by 0 bases and J by 4 bases, with 13 bases between the two germline ends. Germline V gene lookup returns CDR1 LNHNV and CDR2 YYDKDF (reference sequence). CDR3 size: 15 residues. The CDR3 DNA reads TGTGCCACCAGCAGAGATCTGGGGATGGTATACGAGCAGTACTTC. Translating gives CATSRDLGMVYEQYF.

This clone was counted a few times. The chain couples TRBV7-3 to TRBJ2-1; 7 nucleotides align to TRBD1. CDR1 SGHTA and CDR2 FQGTGA come from the germline V gene. J lost 4 bases, V lost 4 bases, and 10 bases had no gene match. The CDR3 runs 16 residues. DNA of the CDR3: TGTGCCAGCAGCTCATCAACGGGACAGCGTTACAATGAGCAGTTCTTC. This encodes CASSSSTGQRYNEQFF.

The chain combines TRBV2 with TRBJ2-3, with TRBD2 matching 8 bases. Germline CDR1 reads SNHLY; CDR2 reads FYNNEI. J lost 4 bases, V lost 3 bases, and 6 bases had no gene match. CDR3 length: 15 amino acids. The CDR3 here is CASSDRGTSPDTQYF. The CDR3 nucleotides read TGTGCCAGCAGTGACCGTGGGACTAGTCCAGATACGCAGTATTTT.

This clone was recorded a few times. This same CDR3 is encoded by further DNA sequences in the sample. V gene TRBV7-2 combines with J gene TRBJ2-1; a weak D match, TRBD2 (6 bases). This CDR3 is built from 15 residues. Trimming shortened V by 1 base and J by 1 base, and 8 bases separated the two germline ends. Germline V gives CDR1 SGHTA, CDR2 FQGNSA. CDR3 region: CASSLVGTSYNEQFF. The CDR3 DNA is TGTGCCAGCAGCTTAGTTGGGACTTCCTACAATGAGCAGTTCTTC. Combining the CDR3 with reference TRBV7-2 and TRBJ2-1 gives the whole variable domain GAGVSQSPSNKVTEKGKDVELRCDPISGHTALYWYRQSLGQGLEFLIYFQGNSAPDKSGLPSDRFSAERTGGSVSTLTIQRTQQEDSAVYLCASSLVGTSYNEQFFGPGTRLTVL.

The chain couples TRBV7-9 to TRBJ2-4; no reliable D call. The V end was cut by 5 bases, the J end by 0 bases, with 17 bases between. CDR3 length: 17 amino acids. CDR1 and CDR2 from the germline V gene are SEHNR and FQNEAQ (reference sequence). CDR3 loop: CASSTSNRGLAKNIQYF. The CDR3 coding sequence is TGTGCCAGCAGCACTTCTAACCGAGGTCTAGCCAAAAACATTCAGTACTTC.

V usage is TRBV18 and J usage is TRBJ2-2, with 9 bases lining up with TRBD1. This CDR3 comprises 16 residues. Germline V gene sequence: CDR1 KGHSH, CDR2 LQKENI. V lost 4 bases to trimming and J lost 5 bases; unmatched junction nucleotides: 8. The CDR3 region has the DNA TGTGCCAGCTCACGACCGACCGGACAGGGGACCGGGGAGCTGTTTTTT. The encoded protein is CASSRPTGQGTGELFF.

The chain is built from TRBV28 and TRBJ2-1, with 12 bases that match TRBD1. Germline V gene data show CDR1 as MDHEN and CDR2 as SYDVKM. With V trimmed by 6 bases and J by 6 bases, 9 bases remained unmatched. The CDR3 loop spans 16 amino acids. CDR3 loop: CASRTGTGGASNEQFF. The CDR3 DNA follows: TGTGCCAGCAGGACCGGGACAGGGGGCGCGTCCAATGAGCAGTTCTTC.

This sequence joins TRBV7-9 and TRBJ2-1, with 7 bases identical to TRBD2. This CDR3 spans 17 amino acids. Germline V lookup: CDR1 SEHNR, CDR2 FQNEAQ (reference sequence). The ends lost 5 bases at V and 5 bases at J; junction bases unmatched: 15. CDR3 loop: CASSRREGISRDNEQFF. The DNA for the CDR3 is TGTGCCAGCAGCCGGAGGGAGGGTATAAGTCGGGACAATGAGCAGTTCTTC.

This clone has more than one count but fewer than ten. The chain combines TRBV7-2 with TRBJ1-1, with 7 bases identical to TRBD1. The trim removed 5 bases at V and 6 bases at J, leaving 15 bases unmatched. From germline, CDR1 is SGHTA and CDR2 FQGNSA. The CDR3 loop spans 16 amino acids. CDR3 nucleotides: TGTGCCAGCAGCACCCGGGACAGCAGCCTAAGACCTGAAGCTTTCTTT. This encodes CASSTRDSSLRPEAFF.